The rows below give T cell receptor beta chains drawn from one sample of a study of tissue T cells after allogeneic stem cell transplantation. Sequencing used immunoSEQ multiplex PCR; TCRdb keeps in-frame clones, though not all of them. The sample consists of approximately 12,000 clones, around 70% of them appearing once. The material was tissue from the right colon, obtained at autopsy. The source of these receptors is a woman aged 18 to 50 with breast cancer. Each CDR3 is given with its conserved first and last residue. Fields, in order: V gene, CDR3 protein.

v_call: TRBV7-3
cdr3_aa: CASSPSLTALFAMNTEAFF

v_call: TRBV2
cdr3_aa: CASSERGGKAFF

v_call: TRBV6-6
cdr3_aa: CASSGQRGGQTDTQYF

v_call: TRBV6-2/TRBV6-3
cdr3_aa: CASSYDANPYNEQFF

v_call: TRBV27
cdr3_aa: CASSSGQFTYGYTF

v_call: TRBV5-1
cdr3_aa: CASSYAGGTGELFF

v_call: TRBV5-1
cdr3_aa: CASSFLGSRAETQYF

v_call: TRBV27
cdr3_aa: CASSSETATNEKLFF

v_call: TRBV12-5
cdr3_aa: CASGHGMDEKLFF

v_call: TRBV28
cdr3_aa: CASSLRGENSPLHF

v_call: TRBV9
cdr3_aa: CASSAGLASVGETQYF

v_call: TRBV7-8
cdr3_aa: CASSLGGRSYNSPLHF

v_call: TRBV29-1
cdr3_aa: CSSQAGSELYGYTF

v_call: TRBV2
cdr3_aa: CASSLTGDGYTF

v_call: TRBV2
cdr3_aa: CASSPYHTGELFF

v_call: TRBV13
cdr3_aa: CASSQTGLAGGREQYF

v_call: TRBV3-1/TRBV3-2
cdr3_aa: CASSQRTGEGQYF

v_call: TRBV10-3
cdr3_aa: CAIRGGGDNEQFF

v_call: TRBV27
cdr3_aa: CASSPGEGWEKLFF

v_call: TRBV7-2
cdr3_aa: CASSLRTTYSADTQYF

v_call: TRBV2
cdr3_aa: CASSTGQAYGYTF

v_call: TRBV24-1
cdr3_aa: CATSDAGEGNEQFF

v_call: TRBV19
cdr3_aa: CATRAGGPNEQFF

v_call: TRBV11-2
cdr3_aa: CASSLGTGGRGYTF

v_call: TRBV7-2
cdr3_aa: CASSLDVSGNQPQHF

v_call: TRBV6-5
cdr3_aa: CASRPGQLNTEAFF

v_call: TRBV5-6
cdr3_aa: CASSYEGTGAIYGYTF

v_call: TRBV5-1
cdr3_aa: CASSWLGQADNSPLHF

v_call: TRBV15
cdr3_aa: CATSRERPSFQPQHF

v_call: TRBV29-1
cdr3_aa: CSVGGQASSQYF

v_call: TRBV7-9
cdr3_aa: CASSSPFGTGELFF

v_call: TRBV4-3
cdr3_aa: CASSQGDRTDTQYF